This TCR beta chain was sequenced in a study of blood T cell repertoires in COVID-19. Authors' analysis steps: By means of reference gene primer amplification, nucleated cell counts were estimated. Assay used: immunoSEQ multiplex PCR; TCRdb lists only in-frame clones, some missing. D and trimming come from the DNA, and the V and J calls and clone size come from that table. The table lists over 100,000 clones, approximately 87% of them singletons, with roughly 20% in the top ten. This TCR was sampled from a woman aged 60-70 years with acute or convalescent COVID-19. The sequenced material came from peripheral blood.

CDR3 in DNA: TGCAGTGCTAGTCCACTAGCGGGATCATACAATGAGCAGTTCTTC. Its translation is CSASPLAGSYNEQFF. V is TRBV20-1 and J is TRBJ2-1, with 10 bases fitting TRBD2. Germline loops: CDR1 DFQATT, CDR2 SNEGSKA (reference sequence). The CDR3 consists of 15 residues. The V and J ends lost 3 bases and 4 bases, in that order; junction bases with no gene match: 6.